This record covers a single TCR beta chain. The germline V gene encodes CDR1 MGHRA and CDR2 YSYEKL. Trimming removed 4 bases from V and 3 bases from J, with 13 bases in between. The CDR3 is made up of 15 amino acids. These data come from a study of blood T cell repertoires in COVID-19. Profiled with immunoSEQ multiplex PCR; TCRdb holds only in-frame clones, not every one. The table has 45,000 to 50,000 clones, 80% to 90% seen once. The J gene is TRBJ1-5, the V gene TRBV4-1; TRBD1 might be the D (6 bases). Sequenced input: peripheral blood. The receptor's source is a woman aged 80 or over with COVID-19, enrolled during active disease. The CDR3 nucleotides are TGCGCCAGCAGCCGGGACATCATATTCAATCAGCCCCAGCATTTT. This encodes CASSRDIIFNQPQHF.